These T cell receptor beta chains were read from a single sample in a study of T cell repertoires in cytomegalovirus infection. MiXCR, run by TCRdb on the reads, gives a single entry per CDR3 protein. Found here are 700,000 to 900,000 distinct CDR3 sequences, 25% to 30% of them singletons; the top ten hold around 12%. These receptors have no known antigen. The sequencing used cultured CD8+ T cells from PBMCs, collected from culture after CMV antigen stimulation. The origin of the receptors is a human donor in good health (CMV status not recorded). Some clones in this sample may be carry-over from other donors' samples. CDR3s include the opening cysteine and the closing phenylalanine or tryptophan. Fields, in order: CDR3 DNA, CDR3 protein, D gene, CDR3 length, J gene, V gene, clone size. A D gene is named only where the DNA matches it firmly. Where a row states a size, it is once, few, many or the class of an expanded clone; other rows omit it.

cdr3_nt: TGTGCCAGCAGTTTATCTGGGCCCCTCTCAGAGACCCAGTACTTC; cdr3_aa: CASSLSGPLSETQYF; d_call: NA; cdr3_length: 15; j_call: TRBJ2-5; v_call: TRBV27; clone_size: few
cdr3_nt: TGTGCCAGCAGTTACCGGACAGGGAGACCCTATGGCTACACCTTC; cdr3_aa: CASSYRTGRPYGYTF; d_call: TRBD1; cdr3_length: 15; j_call: TRBJ1-2; v_call: TRBV6-5; clone_size: NA
cdr3_nt: TGTGCCAGCAGAGAAGACAGAGTTGGAAACACCATATATTTT; cdr3_aa: CASREDRVGNTIYF; d_call: NA; cdr3_length: 14; j_call: TRBJ1-3; v_call: TRBV6-1; clone_size: many
cdr3_nt: TGTGCCACCAGTGATCCGACTAGCGGGTCCGCGGATACGCAGTATTTT; cdr3_aa: CATSDPTSGSADTQYF; d_call: TRBD2; cdr3_length: 16; j_call: TRBJ2-3; v_call: TRBV24-1; clone_size: few
cdr3_nt: TGTGCCAGCAGCTCCCTTCCGGGGGAGGATGAGCAGTTCTTC; cdr3_aa: CASSSLPGEDEQFF; d_call: NA; cdr3_length: 14; j_call: TRBJ2-1; v_call: TRBV7-6; clone_size: NA
cdr3_nt: TGTGCCAGCAGCGGGGAGGAGGGAGCGCTCCAAGAGACCCAGTACTTC; cdr3_aa: CASSGEEGALQETQYF; d_call: NA; cdr3_length: 16; j_call: TRBJ2-5; v_call: TRBV7-9; clone_size: few
cdr3_nt: TGTGCCAGCAGTACTCGAAGCGGGAACTACAATGAGCAGTTCTTC; cdr3_aa: CASSTRSGNYNEQFF; d_call: TRBD2; cdr3_length: 15; j_call: TRBJ2-1; v_call: TRBV6-2/TRBV6-3; clone_size: many
cdr3_nt: TGTGCCAGCAGTTACTATCAGGGCAATGAGCAGTTCTTC; cdr3_aa: CASSYYQGNEQFF; d_call: NA; cdr3_length: 13; j_call: TRBJ2-1; v_call: TRBV6-5; clone_size: few
cdr3_nt: TGTGCCAGTATCCCCCGGGGAGCTACGGGACATGGCTACACCTTC; cdr3_aa: CASIPRGATGHGYTF; d_call: NA; cdr3_length: 15; j_call: TRBJ1-2; v_call: TRBV19; clone_size: many
cdr3_nt: TGCAGTGCTAGAGAACCGGGACTAGGGGCCTACAATGAGCAGTTCTTC; cdr3_aa: CSAREPGLGAYNEQFF; d_call: TRBD2; cdr3_length: 16; j_call: TRBJ2-1; v_call: TRBV20-1; clone_size: few
cdr3_nt: TGTGCCAGCAGTCAGACAGGGTCGAACACCGGGGAGCTGTTTTTT; cdr3_aa: CASSQTGSNTGELFF; d_call: TRBD1; cdr3_length: 15; j_call: TRBJ2-2; v_call: TRBV7-2; clone_size: NA
cdr3_nt: TGTGCCAGCACGGGGACAGTGCGCGAGCAGTACTTC; cdr3_aa: CASTGTVREQYF; d_call: TRBD1; cdr3_length: 12; j_call: TRBJ2-7; v_call: TRBV6-1; clone_size: NA
cdr3_nt: TGTGCCACCAGGACAGGGGTGAACACTGAAGCTTTCTTT; cdr3_aa: CATRTGVNTEAFF; d_call: TRBD1; cdr3_length: 13; j_call: TRBJ1-1; v_call: TRBV7-6; clone_size: few
cdr3_nt: TGCGCCAGCAGCTCACAAGTCCAGGAGGCCGGGGAGCTGTTTTTT; cdr3_aa: CASSSQVQEAGELFF; d_call: NA; cdr3_length: 15; j_call: TRBJ2-2; v_call: TRBV5-1; clone_size: few
cdr3_nt: TGTGCCAGTAGTATAGTTAGCAGGCGTAGCAATCAGCCCCAGCATTTT; cdr3_aa: CASSIVSRRSNQPQHF; d_call: NA; cdr3_length: 16; j_call: TRBJ1-5; v_call: TRBV19; clone_size: NA
cdr3_nt: TGTGCCAGCTCAACCCACGAGCAGTACTTC; cdr3_aa: CASSTHEQYF; d_call: NA; cdr3_length: 10; j_call: TRBJ2-7; v_call: TRBV18; clone_size: NA
cdr3_nt: TGTGCCAGCAGGCAGGGGAAAGGTCGGAATCAGCCCCAGCATTTT; cdr3_aa: CASRQGKGRNQPQHF; d_call: NA; cdr3_length: 15; j_call: TRBJ1-5; v_call: TRBV7-8; clone_size: NA
cdr3_nt: TGTGCCAGTAACGGGCAGTCTTACAATGAGCAGTTCTTC; cdr3_aa: CASNGQSYNEQFF; d_call: NA; cdr3_length: 13; j_call: TRBJ2-1; v_call: TRBV19; clone_size: many
cdr3_nt: TGTCTTTCCGGTCGGTCTTTCACAGATACGCAGTATTTT; cdr3_aa: CLSGRSFTDTQYF; d_call: NA; cdr3_length: 13; j_call: TRBJ2-3; v_call: TRBV6-5; clone_size: few
cdr3_nt: TGTGCCAGCAGCTTAGTCGAAGGGCGGACGCCCCAGCATTTT; cdr3_aa: CASSLVEGRTPQHF; d_call: NA; cdr3_length: 14; j_call: TRBJ1-5; v_call: TRBV7-8; clone_size: few
cdr3_nt: TGTGCCAGCAGTGAATGGAGAGAGACCCAGTACTTC; cdr3_aa: CASSEWRETQYF; d_call: NA; cdr3_length: 12; j_call: TRBJ2-5; v_call: TRBV6-1; clone_size: NA
cdr3_nt: TGTGCCAGCACCAAGGACAGGGAAGGGTATTCACCCCTCCACTTT; cdr3_aa: CASTKDREGYSPLHF; d_call: TRBD1; cdr3_length: 15; j_call: TRBJ1-6; v_call: TRBV7-2; clone_size: few
cdr3_nt: TGTGCCAGCAGCCTTTGGGGACGGATCGAAAAACTGTTTTTT; cdr3_aa: CASSLWGRIEKLFF; d_call: NA; cdr3_length: 14; j_call: TRBJ1-4; v_call: TRBV5-3; clone_size: NA
cdr3_nt: TGCGCCAGTACGGGGAACTTGAACACTGAAGCTTTCTTT; cdr3_aa: CASTGNLNTEAFF; d_call: NA; cdr3_length: 13; j_call: TRBJ1-1; v_call: TRBV10-2; clone_size: NA
cdr3_nt: TGTGCCAGCAGTTACTCGGGACACCAAGAGACCCAGTACTTC; cdr3_aa: CASSYSGHQETQYF; d_call: NA; cdr3_length: 14; j_call: TRBJ2-5; v_call: TRBV6-8; clone_size: NA
cdr3_nt: TGTGCCAGCAGCGAAGGGAGGACAACTTATGGCTACACCTTC; cdr3_aa: CASSEGRTTYGYTF; d_call: NA; cdr3_length: 14; j_call: TRBJ1-2; v_call: TRBV7-8; clone_size: few
cdr3_nt: TGTGCCAGCAGTTTTCCTAGCGGGGGGCCCGCTCTAGCCAAAAACATTCAGTACTTC; cdr3_aa: CASSFPSGGPALAKNIQYF; d_call: TRBD2; cdr3_length: 19; j_call: TRBJ2-4; v_call: TRBV28; clone_size: NA
cdr3_nt: TGTGCCACCAGCAGAAAGTGGACTGAAGCTTTCTTT; cdr3_aa: CATSRKWTEAFF; d_call: NA; cdr3_length: 12; j_call: TRBJ1-1; v_call: TRBV15; clone_size: few
cdr3_nt: TGTGCCAGCACGGGGAACGGTAATTATCAGCCCCAGCATTTT; cdr3_aa: CASTGNGNYQPQHF; d_call: NA; cdr3_length: 14; j_call: TRBJ1-5; v_call: TRBV12-3/TRBV12-4; clone_size: NA
cdr3_nt: TGTGCCAGCAGCTTGGACAGGGAGAAAGAGACCCAGTACTTC; cdr3_aa: CASSLDREKETQYF; d_call: TRBD1; cdr3_length: 14; j_call: TRBJ2-5; v_call: TRBV7-9; clone_size: NA
cdr3_nt: TGTGCCAGCAGCTTAGTTGGGGGATCCGGGGAGCTGTTTTTT; cdr3_aa: CASSLVGGSGELFF; d_call: NA; cdr3_length: 14; j_call: TRBJ2-2; v_call: TRBV7-9; clone_size: few
cdr3_nt: TGTGCCAGCAGCTTAGGGGGGGAATACCAAGAGACCCAGTACTTC; cdr3_aa: CASSLGGEYQETQYF; d_call: NA; cdr3_length: 15; j_call: TRBJ2-5; v_call: TRBV11-2; clone_size: NA
cdr3_nt: TGTGCCAGCTCATCAGGGTTCCCTCAAGAGACCCAGTACTTC; cdr3_aa: CASSSGFPQETQYF; d_call: NA; cdr3_length: 14; j_call: TRBJ2-5; v_call: TRBV7-9; clone_size: few
cdr3_nt: TGTGCCAGCTCGTCTCGGACAGGGCCTTCCTACAATGAGCAGTTCTTC; cdr3_aa: CASSSRTGPSYNEQFF; d_call: TRBD1; cdr3_length: 16; j_call: TRBJ2-1; v_call: TRBV14; clone_size: few
cdr3_nt: TGCGCCAGCAGCCAAGGTGTTGGGACCGGGGATTACTACAATGAGCAGTTCTTC; cdr3_aa: CASSQGVGTGDYYNEQFF; d_call: NA; cdr3_length: 18; j_call: TRBJ2-1; v_call: TRBV4-1; clone_size: NA
cdr3_nt: TGTGCCAGCAGTGAGTTCGCGAGGGGGCCCGACAATGAGCAGTTCTTC; cdr3_aa: CASSEFARGPDNEQFF; d_call: TRBD1; cdr3_length: 16; j_call: TRBJ2-1; v_call: TRBV2; clone_size: NA
cdr3_nt: TGTGCCAACATACAAGACAGGGCTATAATCTACGAGCAGTACTTC; cdr3_aa: CANIQDRAIIYEQYF; d_call: TRBD1; cdr3_length: 15; j_call: TRBJ2-7; v_call: TRBV2; clone_size: NA
cdr3_nt: TGTGCCAGCAGCCATCCCTCGGGACAGGGGGTAGGCACCGGGGAGCTGTTTTTT; cdr3_aa: CASSHPSGQGVGTGELFF; d_call: TRBD1; cdr3_length: 18; j_call: TRBJ2-2; v_call: TRBV7-9; clone_size: few
cdr3_nt: TGTGCCAGCAGTTACTATCCCGCGACAGGGAGGACCTACGAGCAGTACTTC; cdr3_aa: CASSYYPATGRTYEQYF; d_call: NA; cdr3_length: 17; j_call: TRBJ2-7; v_call: TRBV6-2/TRBV6-3; clone_size: NA
cdr3_nt: TGTGCCAGCAGCGTCGGGGACGGAGGGTATTCACCCCTCCACTTT; cdr3_aa: CASSVGDGGYSPLHF; d_call: NA; cdr3_length: 15; j_call: TRBJ1-6; v_call: TRBV9; clone_size: NA
cdr3_nt: TGTGCCAGTAGTATAGATCGGGCAGGGAACACTGAAGCTTTCTTT; cdr3_aa: CASSIDRAGNTEAFF; d_call: NA; cdr3_length: 15; j_call: TRBJ1-1; v_call: TRBV19; clone_size: NA
cdr3_nt: TGTGCCAGCAGCATAGCTAGCGGGGACACCGGGGAGCTGTTTTTT; cdr3_aa: CASSIASGDTGELFF; d_call: TRBD2; cdr3_length: 15; j_call: TRBJ2-2; v_call: TRBV7-3; clone_size: many
cdr3_nt: TGCAGTGCTAGAGGGACTATAGCGGGGACCTTCACAGATACGCAGTATTTT; cdr3_aa: CSARGTIAGTFTDTQYF; d_call: TRBD2; cdr3_length: 17; j_call: TRBJ2-3; v_call: TRBV20-1; clone_size: many
cdr3_nt: TGTGCCAGCGGACGACTAGCGGGGGGCCCGAGCACAGATACGCAGTATTTT; cdr3_aa: CASGRLAGGPSTDTQYF; d_call: TRBD2; cdr3_length: 17; j_call: TRBJ2-3; v_call: TRBV12-3/TRBV12-4; clone_size: NA
cdr3_nt: TGTGCCAGCAGCTTAAGTTCCCCGGGACAGTTCTACAATGAGCAGTTCTTC; cdr3_aa: CASSLSSPGQFYNEQFF; d_call: TRBD1; cdr3_length: 17; j_call: TRBJ2-1; v_call: TRBV7-8; clone_size: few
cdr3_nt: TGTGCCAGCAGCACGAGACAGGGGTGGCCCGGGGAGCTGTTTTTT; cdr3_aa: CASSTRQGWPGELFF; d_call: TRBD1; cdr3_length: 15; j_call: TRBJ2-2; v_call: TRBV7-2; clone_size: NA
cdr3_nt: TGTGCCACCGGCGTTAGCGGGGGGGCCACAGATACGCAGTATTTT; cdr3_aa: CATGVSGGATDTQYF; d_call: TRBD2; cdr3_length: 15; j_call: TRBJ2-3; v_call: TRBV15; clone_size: NA
cdr3_nt: TGTGCCAGCAGCCAGAAGGCACAGGGGCTCACCGGGGAGCTGTTTTTT; cdr3_aa: CASSQKAQGLTGELFF; d_call: TRBD1; cdr3_length: 16; j_call: TRBJ2-2; v_call: TRBV7-3; clone_size: NA
cdr3_nt: TGTGCCAGCAGTGAAGGGACAGGGAACACTGAAGCTTTCTTT; cdr3_aa: CASSEGTGNTEAFF; d_call: TRBD1; cdr3_length: 14; j_call: TRBJ1-1; v_call: TRBV6-1; clone_size: many
cdr3_nt: TGCAGCGTACATGGACAGGATCCTAGCACAGATACGCAGTATTTT; cdr3_aa: CSVHGQDPSTDTQYF; d_call: TRBD1; cdr3_length: 15; j_call: TRBJ2-3; v_call: TRBV29-1; clone_size: NA
cdr3_nt: TGTGCCAGCAGTGCCGGGAGCCCGGCAGGGTTCAATGAGCAGTTCTTC; cdr3_aa: CASSAGSPAGFNEQFF; d_call: NA; cdr3_length: 16; j_call: TRBJ2-1; v_call: TRBV6-4; clone_size: few
cdr3_nt: TGTGCCAGTATCTTAACGGGTTCCATCCAGGAGCCCCAGCATTTT; cdr3_aa: CASILTGSIQEPQHF; d_call: NA; cdr3_length: 15; j_call: TRBJ1-5; v_call: TRBV19; clone_size: few
cdr3_nt: TGTGCCAGCAGCTTGGCTGCAGGGAGTGAAAAACTGTTTTTT; cdr3_aa: CASSLAAGSEKLFF; d_call: NA; cdr3_length: 14; j_call: TRBJ1-4; v_call: TRBV5-5; clone_size: NA
cdr3_nt: TGTGCCAGCAGCTTCTCTGTTGAGCAGTTCTTC; cdr3_aa: CASSFSVEQFF; d_call: NA; cdr3_length: 11; j_call: TRBJ2-1; v_call: TRBV7-2; clone_size: many
cdr3_nt: TGTGCCAGCAGCCGGGGACTAGCGGTCACAGATACGCAGTATTTT; cdr3_aa: CASSRGLAVTDTQYF; d_call: TRBD2; cdr3_length: 15; j_call: TRBJ2-3; v_call: TRBV7-9; clone_size: NA
cdr3_nt: TGTGCCAGCGTCTGGCAGGCCCCTCGGGGCTACACCTTC; cdr3_aa: CASVWQAPRGYTF; d_call: NA; cdr3_length: 13; j_call: TRBJ1-2; v_call: TRBV6-1; clone_size: NA
cdr3_nt: TGTGCCAGCAGCTTGGTCGTGGGGGAAAACATTCAGTACTTC; cdr3_aa: CASSLVVGENIQYF; d_call: NA; cdr3_length: 14; j_call: TRBJ2-4; v_call: TRBV5-6; clone_size: few
cdr3_nt: TGTGCCAGCAGTTCTGGCAGGATCACCTATGGCTACACCTTC; cdr3_aa: CASSSGRITYGYTF; d_call: NA; cdr3_length: 14; j_call: TRBJ1-2; v_call: TRBV6-2/TRBV6-3; clone_size: NA